This T cell receptor gamma chain came from a study of gamma-delta chains in newborns, infants, children. Background on the study: Microbial exposure reportedly drives polyclonal innate γδ T cell expansion after birth.

The CDR3 is 17 residues long. Trimming took 3 bases from V and 8 from J; bases not matched to a gene: 10. Germline assignment: CDR1 GITISATS and CDR2 ISYDGTV (reference sequence). TCRdb re-called the reads via CATT. Here the sample spans 1,300 to 1,500 gamma-chain clones, 3% to 4% being singletons. Sequences were obtained from blood. The TCR sequence derives from a child who was a newborn, infant or young child, either healthy, febrile or measles-vaccinated (not recorded which). The rearrangement uses TRGV9 and TRGJP. CDR3 residues: CALWERTRQLGKKIKVF. CDR3 sequence (DNA): TGTGCCTTGTGGGAGAGGACCCGACAGTTGGGCAAAAAAATCAAGGTATTT.